What follows are 17 T cell receptor beta chains derived from one specimen sequenced in a study of shared clonotypes between healthy human individuals. This table comes from immunoSEQ multiplex PCR, and its TCRdb copy is limited to in-frame clones, with some not included. The sample consists of 600,000 or so clones, roughly 95% of them appearing once. CD8 cells regarded as naive lacked CD45RO, were positively chosen for CCR7, and omitted terminally differentiated effector memory CD45RA+ cells. Sequencing used naive CD8+ T cells sorted from blood. Receptors were obtained from a woman aged 25 to 39 in good health.

The chain joins TRBV27 to TRBJ2-7; tentatively, D is TRBD1 (6 bases). The V end was cut by 0 bases, the J end by 2 bases, with 11 bases between. Per the germline V gene, CDR1 is MNHEY and CDR2 is SMNVEV (reference sequence). The CDR3 contains 15 residues. CDR3 amino acids: CASSLSQGIAYEQYF. CDR3 DNA sequence: TGTGCCAGCAGTTTATCGCAGGGGATAGCCTACGAGCAGTACTTC.

J is TRBJ1-1 and V is TRBV27; no reliable D call. V lost 7 bases, J lost 0 bases, and 9 bases lay in between. This CDR3 is 13 amino acids long. Per the germline V gene, CDR1 is MNHEY and CDR2 is SMNVEV (reference sequence). The CDR3 sequence: CASTGHLNTEAFF. CDR3 bases: TGTGCCAGCACTGGCCACCTGAACACTGAAGCTTTCTTT.

This clone came up once. The gene calls are TRBV4-1 and TRBJ1-1; no clear D. Trimming cost V 1 base and J 6 bases, with 15 bases left between them. Looked up from germline, CDR1 is MGHRA and CDR2 is YSYEKL. The CDR3 sequence is 15 residues long. The CDR3 DNA reads as TGCGCCAGCAGCCAAGTTCATCCAGACGGACCTGAAGCTTTCTTT. Amino acids: CASSQVHPDGPEAFF.

The chain combines TRBV4-1 with TRBJ2-4; D gene uncertain. Germline V gene lookup returns CDR1 MGHRA and CDR2 YSYEKL. This CDR3 has 13 amino acids. V was cut by 1 base and J by 9 bases, with 10 bases left in between. This chain's CDR3 is CASSQGVVGIQYF. CDR3 bases: TGCGCCAGCAGCCAAGGGGTGGTCGGCATTCAGTACTTC.

The chain recombines TRBV9 with TRBJ2-7; 10 bases line up with TRBD1. Germline CDR1 is SGDLS and CDR2 is YYNGEE. V gave up 3 bases and J gave up 4 bases; unmatched junction bases: 7. There are 15 residues in the CDR3. Written as DNA, the CDR3 is TGTGCCAGCAGCGGGACCGGGACAGGGGAGTACGAGCAGTACTTC. This translates into CASSGTGTGEYEQYF.

The rearrangement links TRBV7-6 to TRBJ2-7, with D tentatively TRBD2 (5 bases). Germline V gene lookup returns CDR1 SGHVS and CDR2 FNYEAQ. The length of the CDR3 is 11 residues. The V gene lost 3 bases and the J gene lost 6 bases, with 6 bases spanning the gap. CDR3 in DNA: TGTGCCAGCAGCTTGAGCGGCGAGCAGTACTTC. Amino acid sequence: CASSLSGEQYF.

The genes are TRBV7-2 and TRBJ2-3, with no clear D. The CDR3 is 13 residues long. V was clipped by 5 bases and J by 5 bases, with 11 bases between them. Germline lookup yields CDR1 SGHTA and CDR2 FQGNSA. CDR3 protein: CASSPPLGDTQYF. Here the CDR3 DNA reads TGTGCCAGCAGCCCGCCATTGGGAGATACGCAGTATTTT.

This rearrangement joins TRBV27 to TRBJ2-1, with 11 bases aligning to TRBD1. CDR3 length: 16 residues. Germline V gene lookup returns CDR1 MNHEY and CDR2 SMNVEV (reference sequence). V lost 1 base, J lost 7 bases, and 6 bases stayed unmatched. CDR3 sequence: CASSLYRTGGWNEQFF. CDR3 DNA sequence: TGTGCCAGCAGTTTATACCGGACAGGGGGCTGGAATGAGCAGTTCTTC.

The genes are TRBV27 and TRBJ1-1; 9 bases align to TRBD1. After removal of 5 bases from V and 4 bases from J, the junction contained 11 bases not matched to a gene. The V gene's germline CDR1 is MNHEY and CDR2 SMNVEV (reference sequence). The CDR3 consists of 16 residues. The CDR3 here is CASSIQQGALGTEAFF. The CDR3 DNA sequence: TGTGCCAGCAGTATCCAACAGGGGGCGCTCGGCACTGAAGCTTTCTTT.

CDR3 protein: CAITLWGAMDEQYF. CDR3 nucleotide sequence: TGTGCCATCACTCTTTGGGGGGCCATGGACGAGCAGTACTTC. The rearrangement joins TRBV2 to TRBJ2-7; either TRBD1 or TRBD2 may fit D (6 bases each). V lost 10 bases and J lost 5, with 21 bases in between. Looked up from germline, CDR1 is SNHLY and CDR2 is FYNNEI. The CDR3 extends over 14 amino acids.

The chain joins TRBV29-1 to TRBJ1-4; 7 bases match TRBD1. V dropped 5 bases and J dropped 6; count of bases not matched to a gene: 3. This CDR3 is 12 amino acids long. Germline CDR1 SQVTM, CDR2 ANQGSEA. Here the CDR3 reads CSVWTGYEKLFF. CDR3 in DNA: TGCAGCGTTTGGACAGGATATGAAAAACTGTTTTTT.

The V call is TRBV15, the J call TRBJ2-5, with D perhaps matching TRBD1 (6 bases). V was cut by 4 bases and J by 5 bases, with 17 bases left in between. From germline, CDR1 is LNHNV and CDR2 YYDKDF (reference sequence). The CDR3 is 15 amino acids. DNA of the CDR3: TGTGCCACCAGCAAAGGGAAGACAGGCCTCGAGACCCAGTACTTC. It specifies CATSKGKTGLETQYF. The entire variable domain, with the rest obtained from reference TRBV15 and TRBJ2-5, is as follows: DAMVIQNPRYQVTQFGKPVTLSCSQTLNHNVMYWYQQKSSQAPKLLFHYYDKDFNNEADTPDNFQSRRPNTSFCFLDIRSPGLGDTAMYLCATSKGKTGLETQYFGPGTRLLVL.

The chain employs TRBV28 and TRBJ2-2; D not certain. The CDR3 spans 13 residues. Deletions cut 3 bases from V and 7 bases from J, with 9 bases between. Germline CDR1 and CDR2: MDHEN and SYDVKM. The CDR3 is CASSFSGDGELFF. The CDR3 DNA is TGTGCCAGCAGTTTCTCAGGAGACGGGGAGCTGTTTTTT. The full variable domain, rest sourced from reference TRBV28 and TRBJ2-2, is DVKVTQSSRYLVKRTGEKVFLECVQDMDHENMFWYRQDPGLGLRLIYFSYDVKMKEKGDIPEGYSVSREKKERFSLILESASTNQTSMYLCASSFSGDGELFFGEGSRLTVL.

This rearrangement joins TRBV27 to TRBJ2-7; D is unclear. The CDR3 contains 16 residues. Per germline, CDR1 MNHEY and CDR2 SMNVEV (reference sequence). The V and J ends lost 5 bases and 5 bases respectively, with 22 bases between them. CDR3 nucleotides: TGTGCCAGCAGTCCATCCCTCGCGGCCACGGTGGACGAGCAGTACTTC. This sequence encodes CASSPSLAATVDEQYF.

The gene calls are TRBV13 and TRBJ2-3; possible D gene TRBD2, 5 bases. The CDR3 covers 13 residues. The germline gives CDR1 PRHDT, CDR2 FYEKMQ (reference sequence). Trimming stripped 3 bases from V and 5 bases from J, with 9 bases between. The CDR3 nucleotides read TGTGCCAGCAGCTTCGGGATCTTAGATACGCAGTATTTT. Encoded protein: CASSFGILDTQYF. Together with reference TRBV13 and TRBJ2-3, the CDR3 gives the full variable domain: AAGVIQSPRHLIKEKRETATLKCYPIPRHDTVYWYQQGPGQDPQFLISFYEKMQSDKGSIPDRFSAQQFSDYHSELNMSSLELGDSALYFCASSFGILDTQYFGPGTRLTVL.

The V call is TRBV28, the J call TRBJ2-7, with D maybe TRBD2 (5 bases). The CDR3 extends over 11 amino acids. The germline CDR1 and CDR2 sequences are MDHEN and SYDVKM. Trimming pared 8 bases from V and 7 bases from J, leaving 12 bases between. CDR3 residues: CASRGSSEQYF. CDR3 nucleotides: TGTGCCAGCCGAGGGAGTTCTGAGCAGTACTTC.

The V gene is TRBV7-9, the J gene TRBJ2-7, with 7 bases lining up with TRBD1. Trimming at V came to 5 bases and at J to 3 bases, leaving 10 bases not matched to a gene. The germline CDR1 and CDR2 sequences are SEHNR and FQNEAQ (reference sequence). The length of the CDR3 is 15 residues. CDR3 DNA sequence: TGTGCCAGCAGCGGGGACAGTAAGCCCTACTACGAGCAGTACTTC. It encodes CASSGDSKPYYEQYF. Filled out from reference TRBV7-9 and TRBJ2-7, the complete variable domain reads DTGVSQNPRHKITKRGQNVTFRCDPISEHNRLYWYRQTLGQGPEFLTYFQNEAQLEKSRLLSDRFSAERPKGSFSTLEIQRTEQGDSAMYLCASSGDSKPYYEQYFGPGTRLTVT.